This T cell receptor (beta chain) was sequenced for a study of blood T cell repertoires in COVID-19. Looking at the study overall: Collection of acute and convalescent COVID-19 samples took place in the United States, Italy and Spain. T cells, B-cell-depleted T cells, or PBMCs supplied cDNA or gDNA.

The germline gives CDR1 MNHEY, CDR2 SMNVEV (reference sequence). V was pared by 8 bases and J by 4 bases, with 8 bases of the junction left unmatched. This CDR3 is built from 14 residues. In the original workflow: Amplification from reference gene primers served as the basis for estimated nucleated cell counts. TCRdb's copy holds only in-frame clones and misses some; the assay was immunoSEQ multiplex PCR. The DNA was the basis for D and trimming; V, J and clone size are from that table. The sample has 200,000 to 250,000 clones; almost 90% are singletons. This chain joins TRBV27 and TRBJ1-2; 9 bases map to TRBD1. Sequenced input: peripheral blood. The clonotype comes from a man at least 80 years old with acute or convalescent COVID-19. CDR3 sequence reads: CASRTGVNSYGYTF. CDR3 bases: TGTGCCAGCCGGACAGGGGTTAACTCCTATGGCTACACCTTC.